At least ten counts were recorded for the clone carrying this T cell receptor (beta chain). Its antigen is not identified. Germline V lookup: CDR1 MNHEY, CDR2 SMNVEV (reference sequence). CDR3 size: 15 residues. V was cut by 0 bases and J by 0 bases, with 7 bases left in between. The entry originates in a study of T cells after yellow fever vaccination. Study outcomes and limitations: CD4 and CD8 compartments shared a small share of clonotypes, likely from convergent recombination.

In making TCR cDNA, 5'RACE template switching added a universal primer site and UMIs to it. One entry per CDR3 protein results from TCRdb running MiXCR on the 5' RACE reads. The top ten clones hold around 20% of a sample with around 310,000 distinct CDR3 sequences, around 3.9% of them seen once. The chain couples TRBV27 to TRBJ2-3; D remains unclear. The clonotype comes from a man younger than 35 who received the YFV17D yellow fever vaccine. Source: PBMCs, taken on the day of the yellow fever booster vaccination. CDR3 nucleotides: TGTGCCAGCAGTTTATCTCCAGCTAGCACAGATACGCAGTATTTT. As protein: CASSLSPASTDTQYF.